This is a list of T cell receptor beta chains from one sample in a study of PD-1 blockade in mismatch repair-deficient tumors. TCRdb's copy holds only in-frame clones and misses some; the assay was immunoSEQ multiplex PCR. The table records 11,000 to 15,000 clones, around 84% of them present only once. Material: PBMCs, obtained around 15 weeks after starting pembrolizumab. The receptor set was obtained from an adult with mismatch repair-deficient cancer. CDR3s include the opening cysteine and the closing phenylalanine or tryptophan. Each record gives: clone size, CDR3 length, J gene, D gene, V gene, CDR3 DNA, CDR3 protein. A D gene is named only where the DNA matches it firmly. A row's size may be missing; if present it is once, few, many or a size class.

clone size: -
CDR3 length: 15
J gene: TRBJ2-7
D gene: TRBD2
V gene: TRBV18
CDR3 DNA: TGTGCCAGCTCACCGGAGGCTAGCGGGAAATACGAGCAGTACTTC
CDR3 protein: CASSPEASGKYEQYF

clone size: -
CDR3 length: 15
J gene: TRBJ1-5
D gene: TRBD1
V gene: TRBV7-9
CDR3 DNA: TGTGCCAGCAGCTTATCGGACAGGGGCAATGAGCCCCAGCATTTT
CDR3 protein: CASSLSDRGNEPQHF

clone size: -
CDR3 length: 14
J gene: TRBJ1-2
D gene: -
V gene: TRBV5-5
CDR3 DNA: TGTGCCAGCAGCTTTACGCAGGGTGCTTATGGCTACACCTTC
CDR3 protein: CASSFTQGAYGYTF

clone size: -
CDR3 length: 13
J gene: TRBJ1-1
D gene: -
V gene: TRBV7-6
CDR3 DNA: TGTGCCAGCAGCTTAGCGGAGAGCACTGAAGCTTTCTTT
CDR3 protein: CASSLAESTEAFF

clone size: -
CDR3 length: 15
J gene: TRBJ1-4
D gene: TRBD1
V gene: TRBV2
CDR3 DNA: TGTGCCAGCAGTGAAGGAGGGGGCTTTCGAGAAAAACTGTTTTTT
CDR3 protein: CASSEGGGFREKLFF

clone size: -
CDR3 length: 15
J gene: TRBJ2-2
D gene: TRBD2
V gene: TRBV5-1
CDR3 DNA: TGCGCCAGCAGCTTGAGACTAGCTAACACCGGGGAGCTGTTTTTT
CDR3 protein: CASSLRLANTGELFF

clone size: -
CDR3 length: 15
J gene: TRBJ1-2
D gene: -
V gene: TRBV14
CDR3 DNA: TGTGCCAGCAGCCAAGATTCAGCAGGGCGTTATGGCTACACCTTC
CDR3 protein: CASSQDSAGRYGYTF

clone size: medium-sized
CDR3 length: 15
J gene: TRBJ2-7
D gene: TRBD2
V gene: TRBV7-6
CDR3 DNA: TGTGCCAGCAGCTTAGATACTAGCGGGGCCTACGAGCAGTACTTC
CDR3 protein: CASSLDTSGAYEQYF

clone size: -
CDR3 length: 12
J gene: TRBJ1-2
D gene: -
V gene: TRBV7-8
CDR3 DNA: TGTGCCAGCAGCCCGAGGGTGGGCGGCTACACCTTC
CDR3 protein: CASSPRVGGYTF

clone size: -
CDR3 length: 14
J gene: TRBJ1-2
D gene: -
V gene: TRBV9
CDR3 DNA: TGTGCCAGCAGCGTCGGATGGGGGGACTATGGCTACACCTTC
CDR3 protein: CASSVGWGDYGYTF

clone size: -
CDR3 length: 12
J gene: TRBJ2-7
D gene: -
V gene: TRBV18
CDR3 DNA: TGTGCCAGCTCACCACAGGGGCACGAGCAGTACTTC
CDR3 protein: CASSPQGHEQYF

clone size: few
CDR3 length: 16
J gene: TRBJ2-7
D gene: -
V gene: TRBV5-1
CDR3 DNA: TGCGCCAGCAGCCCGATACCTTTGGACAGTGCTTACGAGCAGTACTTC
CDR3 protein: CASSPIPLDSAYEQYF

clone size: -
CDR3 length: 15
J gene: TRBJ2-1
D gene: -
V gene: TRBV7-9
CDR3 DNA: TGTGCCAGCAGCTTCGCGACAAGCAGCTACAATGAGCAGTTCTTC
CDR3 protein: CASSFATSSYNEQFF

clone size: -
CDR3 length: 14
J gene: TRBJ2-5
D gene: -
V gene: TRBV5-1
CDR3 DNA: TGCGCCAGCAGCCCCATTGTGGGCGGGGAGACCCAGTACTTC
CDR3 protein: CASSPIVGGETQYF

clone size: -
CDR3 length: 15
J gene: TRBJ2-3
D gene: -
V gene: TRBV28
CDR3 DNA: TGTGCCAGCTACTACTCCGGGATCCAACCAGATACGCAGTATTTT
CDR3 protein: CASYYSGIQPDTQYF

clone size: once
CDR3 length: 16
J gene: TRBJ2-1
D gene: -
V gene: TRBV11-2
CDR3 DNA: TGTGCCAGCAGCTTAGAAGGGACTTCAACCTACAATGAGCAGTTCTTC
CDR3 protein: CASSLEGTSTYNEQFF

clone size: -
CDR3 length: 13
J gene: TRBJ1-1
D gene: -
V gene: TRBV7-2
CDR3 DNA: TGTGCCAGCAGCTTTGGCAGGAACACTGAAGCTTTCTTT
CDR3 protein: CASSFGRNTEAFF

clone size: -
CDR3 length: 13
J gene: TRBJ1-2
D gene: -
V gene: TRBV29-1
CDR3 DNA: TGCAGCGTTGACAGGGGCTTTAACTATGGCTACACCTTC
CDR3 protein: CSVDRGFNYGYTF

clone size: once
CDR3 length: 12
J gene: TRBJ1-1
D gene: -
V gene: TRBV6-1
CDR3 DNA: TGTGCCAGCACCCCAGGGTACACTGAAGCTTTCTTT
CDR3 protein: CASTPGYTEAFF

clone size: -
CDR3 length: 15
J gene: TRBJ2-3
D gene: TRBD1
V gene: TRBV15
CDR3 DNA: TGTGCCACCAGCAGGGGACAGGGGATCACAGATACGCAGTATTTT
CDR3 protein: CATSRGQGITDTQYF

clone size: -
CDR3 length: 16
J gene: TRBJ1-1
D gene: -
V gene: TRBV19
CDR3 DNA: TGTGCCAGTAGTAAACAGGACAGACGGGTGAACACTGAAGCTTTCTTT
CDR3 protein: CASSKQDRRVNTEAFF

clone size: few
CDR3 length: 14
J gene: TRBJ2-7
D gene: TRBD1
V gene: TRBV5-6
CDR3 DNA: TGTGCCAGCAGCTTGCTGGGACAGGCTTACGAGCAGTACTTC
CDR3 protein: CASSLLGQAYEQYF

clone size: -
CDR3 length: 17
J gene: TRBJ1-1
D gene: TRBD1
V gene: TRBV5-6
CDR3 DNA: TGTGCCAGCAGCTTGCTTACGGACAGGGTGGTTGGTACTGAAGCTTTCTTT
CDR3 protein: CASSLLTDRVVGTEAFF

clone size: -
CDR3 length: 15
J gene: TRBJ2-7
D gene: -
V gene: TRBV10-2
CDR3 DNA: TGCGCCAGCAGTGAGGTTAGCGTCTTAGCCTACGAGCAGTACTTC
CDR3 protein: CASSEVSVLAYEQYF

clone size: -
CDR3 length: 16
J gene: TRBJ2-2
D gene: TRBD1
V gene: TRBV12-5
CDR3 DNA: TGTGCTAGTGGTTTGGTTAGGACAGGAGACACCGGGGAGCTGTTTTTT
CDR3 protein: CASGLVRTGDTGELFF

clone size: -
CDR3 length: 15
J gene: TRBJ2-1
D gene: -
V gene: TRBV5-1
CDR3 DNA: TGCGCCAGCAGCTTGGAGGACAGTTCCTACAATGAGCAGTTCTTC
CDR3 protein: CASSLEDSSYNEQFF

clone size: -
CDR3 length: 16
J gene: TRBJ2-1
D gene: TRBD2
V gene: TRBV4-1
CDR3 DNA: TGCGCCAGCAGCGATGGACTAGCGGGAAGGTACAATGAGCAGTTCTTC
CDR3 protein: CASSDGLAGRYNEQFF

clone size: -
CDR3 length: 17
J gene: TRBJ1-2
D gene: TRBD1
V gene: TRBV18
CDR3 DNA: TGTGCCAGCTCACCGCAACATTTACAGGGGGCGGACGATGGCTACACCTTC
CDR3 protein: CASSPQHLQGADDGYTF

clone size: -
CDR3 length: 16
J gene: TRBJ1-1
D gene: -
V gene: TRBV21-1
CDR3 DNA: TGTGCCAGCAGCACCCCGCTTGGGAGGGTTTGGGCTGAAGCTTTCTTT
CDR3 protein: CASSTPLGRVWAEAFF

clone size: -
CDR3 length: 17
J gene: TRBJ1-1
D gene: TRBD1
V gene: TRBV5-1
CDR3 DNA: TGCGCCAGCAGCAGGGGACAGGGGGCAAGGAGGGACACTGAAGCTTTCTTT
CDR3 protein: CASSRGQGARRDTEAFF

clone size: -
CDR3 length: 13
J gene: TRBJ2-3
D gene: -
V gene: TRBV6-4
CDR3 DNA: TGTGCCAGCAGTGCTAGCGGCACAGATACGCAGTATTTT
CDR3 protein: CASSASGTDTQYF

clone size: -
CDR3 length: 14
J gene: TRBJ2-1
D gene: TRBD1
V gene: TRBV5-6
CDR3 DNA: TGTGCCAGCATGTTCTCGACAGGGCGCAATGAGCAGTTCTTC
CDR3 protein: CASMFSTGRNEQFF

clone size: -
CDR3 length: 14
J gene: TRBJ1-2
D gene: -
V gene: TRBV29-1
CDR3 DNA: TGCAGCGTACCCACCTCGACAGGTTATTATGGCTACACCTTC
CDR3 protein: CSVPTSTGYYGYTF

clone size: -
CDR3 length: 12
J gene: TRBJ2-3
D gene: -
V gene: TRBV6-1
CDR3 DNA: TGTGCCAGCACTATAAGCACAGATACGCAGTATTTT
CDR3 protein: CASTISTDTQYF

clone size: -
CDR3 length: 14
J gene: TRBJ2-7
D gene: TRBD2
V gene: TRBV6-6
CDR3 DNA: TGTGCCAGCAAAGGGACTAGCGGCTCCTACGAGCAGTACTTC
CDR3 protein: CASKGTSGSYEQYF

clone size: -
CDR3 length: 15
J gene: TRBJ2-1
D gene: TRBD2
V gene: TRBV27
CDR3 DNA: TGTGCCAGCAGTTTATATAGCGGGAGTTTCAATGAGCAGTTCTTC
CDR3 protein: CASSLYSGSFNEQFF